This T cell receptor (beta chain) stems from a study of regulatory T cells in long-lasting Graves disease. Findings of the study overall: Patients with persistent disease showed a bias toward TRBV28, TRBJ1-2 and TRBJ2-5. Sample size was small, which may have lowered accuracy.

The length of the CDR3 is 13 residues. V dropped 5 bases and J dropped 6 bases, with 11 bases sitting between them. Germline CDR1 GTSNPN, CDR2 SVGIG (reference sequence). Comment on this clonotype: No antigen is known for it.

With iRepertoire HTBI primers and Arm-PCR of CDR3 regions, TCR beta libraries were built. Original data processing: Identification across samples found approximately 60 TRBV and fewer than 15 TRBJ segments. TCRdb passed the multiplex PCR reads through MiXCR, listing each CDR3 protein once. The authors' filters were not applied to this entry. Here the sample spans approximately 500,000 distinct CDR3 sequences, roughly 21% being singletons. Sample time point: persistent/refractory GD, antithyroid drugs over 5 years with positive TRAb. TCR sequences were obtained from RNA taken from PBMCs. The sample consisted of peripheral blood mononuclear cells (PBMCs), taken when the disease was refractory, from a patient treated with antithyroid drugs. The sequence derives from a female donor with Graves disease. J is TRBJ1-6 and V is TRBV30; D is uncertain. The CDR3: CAWRSGINSPLHF. CDR3 nucleotide sequence: TGTGCCTGGCGCTCCGGGATTAATTCACCCCTCCACTTT.